This record looks at one T cell receptor beta chain sequence and its context. Antigen unknown. These data originate in a study of T cell responses to AZD1222 COVID-19 vaccine. In the study overall: Analysis merged second doses at about 4 or about 12 weeks. General study results and limits: Two doses of AZD1222 preceded a rise in Spike-specific TCR breadth and depth. Spike-wide coverage was observed for vaccine-associated CD4 TCRs, with dominant responses at 160-218 and 743-854. The donor group comprised mostly white British people and more females; the analysis possibly underestimated clonal diversity.

TCRdb's copy holds only in-frame clones and misses some; the assay was immunoSEQ multiplex PCR. The sample carries 180,000 or so clones, around 90% recorded once. V was pared by 8 bases and J by 0 bases, with 3 bases of the junction left unmatched. Germline CDR1 reads LGHNA; CDR2 reads YSLEER. CDR3 length: 14 amino acids. J is TRBJ2-2 and V is TRBV4-3, with TRBD1 matching 7 bases. The receptor's source is an adult in good health. Sequenced material: peripheral blood, taken on day 0 of AZD1222 vaccination. This chain's CDR3 is CASRQGANTGELFF. DNA for the CDR3: TGCGCCAGCCGACAGGGAGCGAACACCGGGGAGCTGTTTTTT.